The rows below give T cell receptor beta chains drawn from one sample of a study of T-cell reconstitution after alpha-beta-depleted transplantation in children. Via MiXCR, TCRdb re-called the PCR reads, giving one row per CDR3 protein. In the table there are about 250,000 distinct CDR3 sequences, under 30% of which are singletons. Source: PBMCs, mostly from graft donor cells, taken 360 days after TCRalphabeta/CD19-depleted stem cell transplant. The receptors originated from a female patient between 2 and 15 years old who had a stem cell transplant for congenital amegakaryocytic thrombocytopenia, so the T cells may come from the graft donor. The CDR3 runs from the conserved cysteine through the conserved F or W. The order of the fields is D gene, J gene, clone size, V gene, CDR3 protein, CDR3 DNA. The D gene is left open where the match is weak. The size field is filled for only some rows; it gives once, few, many or a size class.

D: -
J: TRBJ2-6
size: -
V: TRBV29-1
CDR3: CSVDLSSGANVLTF
DNA: TGCAGCGTGGATCTGAGCTCTGGGGCCAACGTCCTGACTTTC

D: -
J: TRBJ2-3
size: -
V: TRBV12-3/TRBV12-4
CDR3: CASSLGQHTDTQYF
DNA: TGTGCCAGCAGTTTAGGACAACACACAGATACGCAGTATTTT

D: -
J: TRBJ2-5
size: -
V: TRBV12-3/TRBV12-4
CDR3: CASSNQTFNQETQYF
DNA: TGTGCCAGCAGTAACCAGACTTTTAACCAAGAGACCCAGTACTTC

D: -
J: TRBJ2-2
size: -
V: TRBV4-2
CDR3: CASSRTGAGELFF
DNA: TGTGCCAGCAGCCGAACGGGGGCCGGGGAGCTGTTTTTT

D: TRBD1
J: TRBJ2-3
size: few
V: TRBV24-1
CDR3: CATSDSYRGQGDTQYF
DNA: TGTGCCACCAGTGATTCTTACAGGGGGCAAGGGGATACGCAGTATTTT

D: -
J: TRBJ2-7
size: -
V: TRBV20-1
CDR3: CSARDRFSSYEQYF
DNA: TGCAGTGCTAGAGACAGGTTCAGCTCCTACGAGCAGTACTTC

D: TRBD1
J: TRBJ2-3
size: -
V: TRBV28
CDR3: CASRLAGQGSVTQYF
DNA: TGTGCCAGCAGACTGGCGGGACAGGGATCCGTTACGCAGTATTTT

D: -
J: TRBJ2-1
size: -
V: TRBV12-3/TRBV12-4
CDR3: CASSFGGLSNEQFF
DNA: TGTGCCAGCAGTTTTGGGGGCTTAAGCAATGAGCAGTTCTTC

D: -
J: TRBJ1-5
size: -
V: TRBV12-3/TRBV12-4
CDR3: CASSLYGGYQPQHF
DNA: TGTGCCAGCAGTTTATATGGCGGATATCAGCCCCAGCATTTT

D: TRBD2
J: TRBJ2-5
size: few
V: TRBV7-2
CDR3: CASRSGDYSQETQYF
DNA: TGTGCCAGCAGATCCGGGGACTACTCACAAGAGACCCAGTACTTC

D: -
J: TRBJ1-2
size: -
V: TRBV11-1
CDR3: CASSLLQGSYEGYTF
DNA: TGTGCCAGCAGCTTATTGCAGGGATCCTACGAGGGCTACACCTTC

D: TRBD2
J: TRBJ2-2
size: -
V: TRBV5-1
CDR3: CASGLAGAYTGELFF
DNA: TGCGCCAGCGGACTAGCGGGTGCCTACACCGGGGAGCTGTTTTTT

D: -
J: TRBJ2-3
size: -
V: TRBV5-1
CDR3: CASNGQSTDTQYF
DNA: TGCGCCAGCAACGGCCAGAGCACAGATACGCAGTATTTT

D: TRBD2
J: TRBJ2-7
size: -
V: TRBV29-1
CDR3: CSVESGRSGEQYF
DNA: TGCAGCGTGGAAAGCGGGAGATCGGGGGAGCAGTACTTC

D: -
J: TRBJ2-3
size: -
V: TRBV15
CDR3: CATSRASFDTQYF
DNA: TGTGCCACCAGCAGAGCCTCTTTCGATACGCAGTATTTT

D: TRBD1
J: TRBJ2-2
size: few
V: TRBV7-9
CDR3: CASSKGQPQDGELFF
DNA: TGTGCCAGCAGCAAGGGACAGCCCCAGGACGGGGAGCTGTTTTTT

D: TRBD2
J: TRBJ2-5
size: few
V: TRBV12-3/TRBV12-4
CDR3: CASIRSGTETQYF
DNA: TGTGCCAGCATCCGTAGCGGGACGGAGACCCAGTACTTC

D: TRBD1
J: TRBJ1-5
size: -
V: TRBV6-6
CDR3: CASAKQGNQPQHF
DNA: TGTGCCAGCGCAAAACAGGGGAATCAGCCCCAGCATTTT

D: -
J: TRBJ2-3
size: -
V: TRBV6-6
CDR3: CASSQTISGWQYF
DNA: TGTGCCAGCAGCCAGACCATTAGCGGATGGCAGTATTTT

D: TRBD2
J: TRBJ2-1
size: few
V: TRBV24-1
CDR3: CATSDFRRGNYNEQFF
DNA: TGTGCCACCAGTGATTTTCGGCGGGGGAACTACAATGAGCAGTTCTTC

D: -
J: TRBJ2-7
size: many
V: TRBV4-1
CDR3: CASSQVGQGYEQYF
DNA: TGCGCCAGCAGCCAAGTCGGCCAGGGCTACGAGCAGTACTTC

D: -
J: TRBJ2-3
size: -
V: TRBV28
CDR3: CASSSNPLTDTQYF
DNA: TGTGCCAGCAGTTCAAATCCCCTTACAGATACGCAGTATTTT

D: -
J: TRBJ1-5
size: few
V: TRBV5-1
CDR3: CASSLEQAHSNQPQHF
DNA: TGCGCCAGCAGCTTGGAACAGGCTCATAGCAATCAGCCCCAGCATTTT

D: TRBD2
J: TRBJ2-1
size: -
V: TRBV6-1
CDR3: CASRSSGSYNEKFF
DNA: TGTGCCAGCAGATCTAGCGGGAGCTACAATGAGAAGTTCTTC

D: -
J: TRBJ2-1
size: -
V: TRBV5-1
CDR3: CASSETRGDYNEQFF
DNA: TGCGCCAGCAGCGAGACGAGGGGCGACTACAATGAGCAGTTCTTC

D: -
J: TRBJ2-3
size: -
V: TRBV28
CDR3: CASSGDSTDTQYF
DNA: TGTGCCAGCAGTGGAGACAGCACAGATACGCAGTATTTT

D: -
J: TRBJ1-1
size: -
V: TRBV5-1
CDR3: CASMKRAGMNTEAFF
DNA: TGCGCCAGCATGAAGCGGGCTGGCATGAACACTGAAGCTTTCTTT

D: TRBD2
J: TRBJ2-5
size: -
V: TRBV7-9
CDR3: CASSVGLAAETQYF
DNA: TGTGCCAGCAGCGTCGGACTAGCGGCAGAGACCCAGTACTTC

D: -
J: TRBJ1-1
size: -
V: TRBV6-5
CDR3: CASSYGAGRGMEAFF
DNA: TGTGCCAGCAGTTACGGGGCAGGGCGAGGTATGGAAGCTTTCTTT

D: -
J: TRBJ2-1
size: many
V: TRBV15
CDR3: CATSFFHEQFF
DNA: TGTGCCACCTCCTTTTTCCATGAGCAGTTCTTC

D: -
J: TRBJ1-1
size: few
V: TRBV20-1
CDR3: CSARDPKNTEAFF
DNA: TGCAGTGCTAGGGATCCGAAGAACACTGAAGCTTTCTTT

D: -
J: TRBJ2-7
size: -
V: TRBV6-2/TRBV6-3
CDR3: CASSYTLAQDEQYF
DNA: TGTGCCAGCAGTTATACCCTAGCCCAGGACGAGCAGTACTTC

D: -
J: TRBJ2-2
size: few
V: TRBV5-5
CDR3: CASSLVLNSRGGELFF
DNA: TGTGCCAGCAGCTTGGTCCTTAACAGTAGGGGCGGGGAGCTGTTTTTT

D: -
J: TRBJ1-1
size: -
V: TRBV3-1
CDR3: CASSQAEGLAAFF
DNA: TGTGCCAGCAGCCAGGCCGAGGGACTTGCGGCTTTCTTT

D: -
J: TRBJ2-1
size: few
V: TRBV12-3/TRBV12-4
CDR3: CASSGTLLGDNEQFF
DNA: TGTGCCAGCTCTGGTACCTTATTGGGCGACAATGAGCAGTTCTTC

D: TRBD2
J: TRBJ2-1
size: many
V: TRBV12-3/TRBV12-4
CDR3: CASSFGTIYNEQFF
DNA: TGTGCCAGCAGTTTTGGGACTATATACAATGAGCAGTTCTTC

D: -
J: TRBJ2-2
size: many
V: TRBV5-1
CDR3: CASSSLGGAGELFF
DNA: TGCGCCAGCAGCTCCCTAGGAGGGGCCGGGGAGCTGTTTTTT

D: -
J: TRBJ2-1
size: few
V: TRBV20-1
CDR3: CSAADGATDEQFF
DNA: TGCAGTGCTGCAGATGGGGCCACGGATGAGCAGTTCTTC

D: -
J: TRBJ2-1
size: -
V: TRBV19
CDR3: CATSVNNEQFF
DNA: TGTGCCACTAGTGTCAACAATGAGCAGTTCTTC

D: -
J: TRBJ2-2
size: -
V: TRBV5-1
CDR3: CASSFRQREDTGELFF
DNA: TGCGCCAGCAGCTTTAGACAGCGAGAAGACACCGGGGAGCTGTTTTTT

D: -
J: TRBJ1-4
size: few
V: TRBV11-2
CDR3: CASSLEKYEKLFF
DNA: TGTGCCAGCAGCTTAGAAAAGTACGAAAAACTGTTTTTT

D: TRBD2
J: TRBJ2-1
size: few
V: TRBV6-7
CDR3: CASSYSSGRGSYNEQFF
DNA: TGTGCCAGCAGTTACTCTAGCGGGAGGGGCTCCTACAATGAGCAGTTCTTC